This TCR beta chain was documented in a study of glioma-infiltrating T cells. CDR1 WSHSY and CDR2 SAAADI come from the germline V gene. Inclusive of both ends, the CDR3 amounts to 14 amino acids. TCR alpha and beta CDR3 regions were amplified from RNA using iRepertoire nested multiplex PCR. For one-step reverse transcription and amplification, about 90-450 ng of tissue mRNA or PBMC total RNA was used. TCRdb passed the multiplex PCR reads through MiXCR, listing each CDR3 protein once. The sample consists of approximately 120,000 distinct CDR3 sequences, about 25% of them appearing once. With regard to this clonotype: What it binds is unknown. Because the CDR3 is missing its conserved closing phenylalanine or tryptophan, this is likely a read error. The DNA is omitted, as the CDR3 cannot be located on it reliably, and the CDR3 follows TCRdb's listing.

General study points: Non-neoplastic patients had below-expected tissue-blood divergence, while all gliomas exceeded expectation.

Sample: glioma tissue, nonneoplastic brain tissue, or PBMCs (not recorded which). The source of this sequence is a human donor with low-grade glioma or glioblastoma, undergoing nonglioma brain surgery, or in good health (not recorded which). The chain couples TRBV10-2 to TRBJ1-5; the table's D call of TRBD1 was not tested on the DNA. CDR3 region: CASSVSGADQPHHC.